This T cell receptor (beta chain) was retrieved from a study of blood T cell repertoires in COVID-19. Study summary: In each case, the material was cDNA or gDNA derived from T cells, B-cell-depleted T cells, or PBMCs.

Germline V CDR1 and CDR2: LNHNV, YYDKDF (reference sequence). The CDR3 is made up of 14 amino acids. The ends were cut back, 5 bases at V and 5 bases at J, with 16 bases in the middle. The data were produced by immunoSEQ multiplex PCR, yet TCRdb's version contains in-frame clones alone and is incomplete. The sample consists of roughly 210,000 clones, around 89% of them appearing once. The chain uses TRBV15 and TRBJ2-7; no clear D. This TCR derives from a man between 65 and 80 years old with acute or convalescent COVID-19. Sample: peripheral blood. The DNA of the CDR3 is TGTGCCACCAGCCCTTCTACCTCCCACGACGAGCAGTACTTC. Translating gives CATSPSTSHDEQYF.